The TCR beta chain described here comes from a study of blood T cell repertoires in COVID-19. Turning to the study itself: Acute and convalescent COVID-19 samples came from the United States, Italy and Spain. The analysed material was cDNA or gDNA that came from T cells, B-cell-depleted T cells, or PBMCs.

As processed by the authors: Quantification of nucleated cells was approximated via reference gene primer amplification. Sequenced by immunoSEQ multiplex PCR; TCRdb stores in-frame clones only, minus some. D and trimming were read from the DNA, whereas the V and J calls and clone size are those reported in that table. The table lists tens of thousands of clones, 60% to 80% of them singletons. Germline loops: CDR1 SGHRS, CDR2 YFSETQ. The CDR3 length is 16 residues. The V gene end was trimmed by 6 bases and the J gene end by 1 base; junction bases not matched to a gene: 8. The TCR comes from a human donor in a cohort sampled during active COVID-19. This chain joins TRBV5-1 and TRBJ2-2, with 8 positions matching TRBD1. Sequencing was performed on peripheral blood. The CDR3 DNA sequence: TGCGCCAGCACCTCTGCCGGGACAGGGAACACCGGGGAGCTGTTTTTT. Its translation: CASTSAGTGNTGELFF.